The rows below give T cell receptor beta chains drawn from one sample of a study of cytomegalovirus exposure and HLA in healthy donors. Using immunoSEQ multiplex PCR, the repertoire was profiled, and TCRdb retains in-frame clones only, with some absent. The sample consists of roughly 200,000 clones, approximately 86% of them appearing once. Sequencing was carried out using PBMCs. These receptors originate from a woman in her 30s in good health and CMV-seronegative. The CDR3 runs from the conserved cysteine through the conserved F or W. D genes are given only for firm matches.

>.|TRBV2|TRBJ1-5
CASSAQAASNQPQHF
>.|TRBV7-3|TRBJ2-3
CASSLLGADTQYF
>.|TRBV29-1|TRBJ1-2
CSVVTPYGYTF
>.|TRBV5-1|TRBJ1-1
CASSVSIHGDTEAFF
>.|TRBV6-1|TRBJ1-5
CASSGQRSNQPQHF
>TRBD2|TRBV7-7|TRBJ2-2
CASSPSGTRTGELFF
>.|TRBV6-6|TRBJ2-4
CASSLPGRAKNIQYF
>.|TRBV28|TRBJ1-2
CASSLVPGGYTF
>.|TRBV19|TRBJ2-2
CASTLRANTGELFF
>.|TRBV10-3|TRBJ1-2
CAISERTVKGFYGYTF
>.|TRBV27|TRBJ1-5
CASSLATEQPQHF
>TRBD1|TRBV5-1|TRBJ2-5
CASSISGGGPETQYF
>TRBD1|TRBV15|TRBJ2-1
CATSRDIQGFYNEQFF
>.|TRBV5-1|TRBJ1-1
CASSVRQVNTEAFF
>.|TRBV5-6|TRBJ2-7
CASRQGTLEEQYF
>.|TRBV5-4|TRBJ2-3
CASRRGTSTDTQYF
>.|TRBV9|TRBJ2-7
CASSVGAQTNSYEQYF
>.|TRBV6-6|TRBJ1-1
CASSPGTEAFF
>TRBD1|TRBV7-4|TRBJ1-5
CASSSSGQGGQPQHF
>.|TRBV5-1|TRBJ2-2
CASTNTGELFF
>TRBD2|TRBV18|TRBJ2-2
CASSPTSGSAGELFF
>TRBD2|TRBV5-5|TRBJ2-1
CASRGGADYRYNEQFF
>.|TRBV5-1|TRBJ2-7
CASSLANAPYEQYF
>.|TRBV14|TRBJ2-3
CASSLPGDTQYF
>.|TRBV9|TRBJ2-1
CASSVGRTVGFNEQFF
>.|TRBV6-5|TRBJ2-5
CASSSWTDQETQYF
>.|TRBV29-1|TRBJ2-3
CSVERGRSDTQYF
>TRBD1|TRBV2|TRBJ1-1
CASGDRGNTEAFF
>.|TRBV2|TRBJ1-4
CASSVDSWNEKLFF
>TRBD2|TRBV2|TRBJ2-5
CASASEGATGGETQYF
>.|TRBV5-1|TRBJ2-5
CATGAIGGETQYF
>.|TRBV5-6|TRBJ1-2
CASSLDLGPTTF
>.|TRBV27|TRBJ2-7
CACGAGPYEQYF
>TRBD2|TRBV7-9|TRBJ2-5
CASSFKRGGGETQYF
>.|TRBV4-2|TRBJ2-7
CASSQDSGYEQYF
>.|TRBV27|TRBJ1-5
CASSLMEGRGPQHF
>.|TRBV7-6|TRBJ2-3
CASSLLWARKIPGHQGDTQYF
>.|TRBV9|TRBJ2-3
CASSVGDSGTDTQYF
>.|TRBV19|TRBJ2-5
CASSIVARETQYF
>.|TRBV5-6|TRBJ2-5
CASSSQGTGGYETQYF
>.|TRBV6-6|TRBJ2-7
CASSPLRYEQYF
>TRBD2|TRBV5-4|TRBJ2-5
CASSFSGRRETQYF
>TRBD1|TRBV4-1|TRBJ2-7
CASSRGQGPAYEQYF
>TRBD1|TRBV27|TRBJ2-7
CASSATKDRVVTYEQYF
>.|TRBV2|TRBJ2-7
CASSAGGNSYEQYF